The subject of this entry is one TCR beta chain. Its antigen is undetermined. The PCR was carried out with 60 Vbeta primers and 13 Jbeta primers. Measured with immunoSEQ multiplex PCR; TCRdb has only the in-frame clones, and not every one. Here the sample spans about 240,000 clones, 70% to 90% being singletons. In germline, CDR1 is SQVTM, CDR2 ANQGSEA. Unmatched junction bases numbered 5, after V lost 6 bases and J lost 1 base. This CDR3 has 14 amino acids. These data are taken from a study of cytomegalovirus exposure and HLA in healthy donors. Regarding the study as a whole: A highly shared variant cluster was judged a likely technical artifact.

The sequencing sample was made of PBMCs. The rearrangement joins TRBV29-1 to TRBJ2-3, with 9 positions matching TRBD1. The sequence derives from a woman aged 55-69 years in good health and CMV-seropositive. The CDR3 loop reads CSVGQGSGTDTQYF. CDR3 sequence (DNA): TGCAGCGTCGGACAGGGGTCCGGCACAGATACGCAGTATTTT.